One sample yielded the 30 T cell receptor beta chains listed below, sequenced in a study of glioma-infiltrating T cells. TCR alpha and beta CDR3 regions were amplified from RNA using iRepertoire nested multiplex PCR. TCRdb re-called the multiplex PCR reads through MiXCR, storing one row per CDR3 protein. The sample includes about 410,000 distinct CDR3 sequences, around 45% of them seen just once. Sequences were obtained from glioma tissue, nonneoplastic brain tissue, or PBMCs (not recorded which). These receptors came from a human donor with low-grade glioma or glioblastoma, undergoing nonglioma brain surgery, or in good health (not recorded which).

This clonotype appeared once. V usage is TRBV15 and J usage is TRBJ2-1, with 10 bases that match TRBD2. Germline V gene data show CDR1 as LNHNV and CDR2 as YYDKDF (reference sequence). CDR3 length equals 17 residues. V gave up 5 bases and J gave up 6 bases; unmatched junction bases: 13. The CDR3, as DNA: TGTGCCACCAGCCTAGAATGGGTAGCGGGAGGAGGCAATGAGCAGTTCTTC. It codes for CATSLEWVAGGGNEQFF. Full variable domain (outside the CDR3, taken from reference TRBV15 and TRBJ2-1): DAMVIQNPRYQVTQFGKPVTLSCSQTLNHNVMYWYQQKSSQAPKLLFHYYDKDFNNEADTPDNFQSRRPNTSFCFLDIRSPGLGDTAMYLCATSLEWVAGGGNEQFFGPGTRLTVL.

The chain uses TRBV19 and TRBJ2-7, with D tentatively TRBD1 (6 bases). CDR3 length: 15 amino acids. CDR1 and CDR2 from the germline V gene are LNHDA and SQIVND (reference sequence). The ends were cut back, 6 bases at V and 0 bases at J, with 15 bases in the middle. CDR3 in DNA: TGTGCCAGTAGCAACGGCCGGGACAACTCCTACGAGCAGTACTTC. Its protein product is CASSNGRDNSYEQYF.

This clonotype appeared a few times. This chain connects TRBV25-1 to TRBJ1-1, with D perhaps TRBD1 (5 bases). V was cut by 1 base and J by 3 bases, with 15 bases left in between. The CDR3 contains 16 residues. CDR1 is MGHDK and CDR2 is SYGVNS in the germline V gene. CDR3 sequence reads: CASSESPGARHTEAFF. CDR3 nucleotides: TGTGCCAGCAGTGAATCCCCCGGGGCGAGGCACACTGAAGCTTTCTTT.

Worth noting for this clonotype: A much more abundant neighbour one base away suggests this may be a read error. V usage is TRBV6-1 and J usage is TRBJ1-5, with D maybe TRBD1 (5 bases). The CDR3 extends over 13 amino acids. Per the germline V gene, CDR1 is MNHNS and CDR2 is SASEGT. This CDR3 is CPSRADVNQPQHF. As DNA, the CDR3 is TGTCCCAGCAGGGCAGACGTCAATCAGCCCCAGCATTTT.

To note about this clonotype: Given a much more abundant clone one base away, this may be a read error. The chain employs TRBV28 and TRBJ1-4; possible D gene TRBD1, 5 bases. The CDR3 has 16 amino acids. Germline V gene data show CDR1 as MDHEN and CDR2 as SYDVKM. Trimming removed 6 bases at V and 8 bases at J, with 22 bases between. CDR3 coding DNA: TGTGCCAGCAGACCGGGACCGACGAAAACGGGAGAAAAACTGTTTTTT. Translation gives CASRPGPTKTGEKLFF.

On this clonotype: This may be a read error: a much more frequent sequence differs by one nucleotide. The CDR3 DNA reads TGTGCCGTCTATCAGGGGGGGTGGGATAACACTAAAGCTTTCTTT. Translated, it gives CAVYQGGWDNTKAFF. J is TRBJ1-1 and V is TRBV28; 7 nucleotides match TRBD1. CDR3 length: 15 amino acids. Per the germline V gene, CDR1 is MDHEN and CDR2 is SYDVKM.

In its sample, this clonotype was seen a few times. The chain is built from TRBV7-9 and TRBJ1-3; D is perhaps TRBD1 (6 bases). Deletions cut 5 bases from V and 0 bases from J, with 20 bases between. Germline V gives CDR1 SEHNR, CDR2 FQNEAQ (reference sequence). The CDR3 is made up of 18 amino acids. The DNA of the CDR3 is TGTGCCAGCAGCCTTGGAGGGCGGGGGCCCATCTCTGGAAACACCATATATTTT. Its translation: CASSLGGRGPISGNTIYF.

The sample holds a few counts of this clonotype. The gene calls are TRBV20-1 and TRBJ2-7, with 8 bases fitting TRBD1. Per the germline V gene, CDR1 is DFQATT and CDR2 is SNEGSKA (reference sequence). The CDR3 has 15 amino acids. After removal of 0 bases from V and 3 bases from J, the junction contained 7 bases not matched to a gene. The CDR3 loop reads CSARDVGQAFYEQYF. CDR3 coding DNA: TGCAGTGCTAGAGATGTGGGACAGGCCTTCTACGAGCAGTACTTC.

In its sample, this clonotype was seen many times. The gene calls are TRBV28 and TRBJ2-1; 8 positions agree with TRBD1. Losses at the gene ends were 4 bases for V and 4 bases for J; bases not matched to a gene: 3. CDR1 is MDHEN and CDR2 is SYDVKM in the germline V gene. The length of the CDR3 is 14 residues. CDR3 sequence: CASSSRTGYNEQFF. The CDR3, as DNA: TGTGCCAGCAGTTCCCGGACAGGGTACAATGAGCAGTTCTTC.

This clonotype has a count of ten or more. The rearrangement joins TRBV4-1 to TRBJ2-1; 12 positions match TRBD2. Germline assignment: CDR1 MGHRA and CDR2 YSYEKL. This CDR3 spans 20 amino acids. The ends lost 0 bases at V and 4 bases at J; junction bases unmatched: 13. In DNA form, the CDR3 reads TGCGCCAGCAGCCAAGATCCCTGGACTAGCGGGAAATCCCTTTACAATGAGCAGTTCTTC. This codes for CASSQDPWTSGKSLYNEQFF.

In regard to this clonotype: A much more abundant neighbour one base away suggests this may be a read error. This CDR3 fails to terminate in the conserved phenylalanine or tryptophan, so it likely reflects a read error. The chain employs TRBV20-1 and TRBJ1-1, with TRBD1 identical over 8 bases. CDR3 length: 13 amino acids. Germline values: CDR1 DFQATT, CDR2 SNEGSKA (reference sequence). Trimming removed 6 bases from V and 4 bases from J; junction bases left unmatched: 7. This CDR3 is CSATQGVTTEAFL. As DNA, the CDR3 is TGCAGTGCAACACAGGGGGTGACCACTGAAGCTTTCCTT.

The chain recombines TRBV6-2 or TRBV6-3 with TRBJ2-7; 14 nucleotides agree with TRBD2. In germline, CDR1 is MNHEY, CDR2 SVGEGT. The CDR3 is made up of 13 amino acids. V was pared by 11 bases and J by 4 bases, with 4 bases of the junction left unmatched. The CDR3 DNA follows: TGTGCCGGGACTAGCGGGAGTGTGTACGAGCAGTACTTC. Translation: CAGTSGSVYEQYF.

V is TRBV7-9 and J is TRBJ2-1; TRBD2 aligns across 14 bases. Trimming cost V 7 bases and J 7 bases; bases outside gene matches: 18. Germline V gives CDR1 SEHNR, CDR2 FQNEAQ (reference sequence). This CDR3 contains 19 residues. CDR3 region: CASTSPGLAGVFGLNEQFF. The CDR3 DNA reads TGTGCCAGCACCTCCCCGGGACTAGCGGGAGTATTCGGCCTTAATGAGCAGTTCTTC. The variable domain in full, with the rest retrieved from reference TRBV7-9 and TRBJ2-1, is DTGVSQNPRHKITKRGQNVTFRCDPISEHNRLYWYRQTLGQGPEFLTYFQNEAQLEKSRLLSDRFSAERPKGSFSTLEIQRTEQGDSAMYLCASTSPGLAGVFGLNEQFFGPGTRLTVL.

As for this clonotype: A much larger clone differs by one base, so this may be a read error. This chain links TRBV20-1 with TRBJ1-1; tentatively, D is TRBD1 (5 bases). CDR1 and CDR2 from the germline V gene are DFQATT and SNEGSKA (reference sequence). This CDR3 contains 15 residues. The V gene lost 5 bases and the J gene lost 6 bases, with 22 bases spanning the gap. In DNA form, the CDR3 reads TGCAGTGCTGGTCGACAGAAGGCCGGGGAGGCTGAAGCTTTCTTT. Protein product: CSAGRQKAGEAEAFF.

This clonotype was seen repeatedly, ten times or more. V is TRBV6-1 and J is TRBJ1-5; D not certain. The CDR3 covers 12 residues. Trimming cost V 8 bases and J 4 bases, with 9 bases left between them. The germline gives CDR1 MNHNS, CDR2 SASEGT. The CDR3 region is CASGPWNQPQHF. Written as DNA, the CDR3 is TGTGCCAGCGGTCCGTGGAATCAGCCCCAGCATTTT.

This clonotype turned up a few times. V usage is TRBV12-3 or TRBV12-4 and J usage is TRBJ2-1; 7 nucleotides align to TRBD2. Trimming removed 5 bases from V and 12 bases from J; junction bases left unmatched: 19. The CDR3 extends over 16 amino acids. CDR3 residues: CASSPQGGRAVLGQFF. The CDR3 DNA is TGTGCCAGCAGTCCCCAAGGAGGGAGGGCCGTACTTGGGCAGTTCTTC.

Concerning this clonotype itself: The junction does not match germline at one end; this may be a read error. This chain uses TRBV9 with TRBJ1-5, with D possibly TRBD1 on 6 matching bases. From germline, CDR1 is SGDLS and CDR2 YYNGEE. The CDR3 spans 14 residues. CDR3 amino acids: CASSVGDIFQPQHF. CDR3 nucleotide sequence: TGTGCCAGCAGCGTGGGGGACATCTTTCAGCCCCAGCATTTC. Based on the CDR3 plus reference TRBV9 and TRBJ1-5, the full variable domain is DSGVTQTPKHLITATGQRVTLRCSPRSGDLSVYWYQQSLDQGLQFLIQYYNGEERAKGNILERFSAQQFPDLHSELNLSSLELGDSALYFCASSVGDIFQPQHFGDGTRLSIL.

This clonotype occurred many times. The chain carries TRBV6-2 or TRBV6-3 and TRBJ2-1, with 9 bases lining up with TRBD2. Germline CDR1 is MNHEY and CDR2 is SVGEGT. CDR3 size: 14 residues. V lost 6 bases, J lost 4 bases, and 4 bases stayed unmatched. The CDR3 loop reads CASRAGLAYNEQFF. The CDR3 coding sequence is TGTGCCAGCAGGGCCGGACTAGCGTACAATGAGCAGTTCTTC.

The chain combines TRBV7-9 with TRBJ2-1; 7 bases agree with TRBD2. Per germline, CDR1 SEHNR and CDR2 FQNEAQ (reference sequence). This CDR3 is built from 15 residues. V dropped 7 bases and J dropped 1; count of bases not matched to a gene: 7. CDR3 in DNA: TGTGCCAGCACCGAAGCGGGGCTATCCTACAATGAGCAGTTCTTC. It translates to CASTEAGLSYNEQFF.

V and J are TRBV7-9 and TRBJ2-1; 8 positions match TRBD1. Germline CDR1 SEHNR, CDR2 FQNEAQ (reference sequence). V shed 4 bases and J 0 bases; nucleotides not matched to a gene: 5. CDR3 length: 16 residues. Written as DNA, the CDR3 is TGTGCCAGCAGCTCAGACAGGGGAAGCTCCTACAATGAGCAGTTCTTC. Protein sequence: CASSSDRGSSYNEQFF.

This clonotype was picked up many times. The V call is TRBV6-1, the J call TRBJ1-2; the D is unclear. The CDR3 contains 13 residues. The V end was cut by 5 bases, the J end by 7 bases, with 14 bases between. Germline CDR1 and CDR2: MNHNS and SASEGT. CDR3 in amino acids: CASSQNGVGGYTF. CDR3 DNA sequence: TGTGCCAGCAGTCAAAACGGGGTCGGTGGCTACACCTTC.

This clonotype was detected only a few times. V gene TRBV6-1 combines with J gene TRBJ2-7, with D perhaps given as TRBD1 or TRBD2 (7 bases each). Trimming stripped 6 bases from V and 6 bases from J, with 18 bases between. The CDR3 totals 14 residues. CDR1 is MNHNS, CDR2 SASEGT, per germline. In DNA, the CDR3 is TGTGCCAGCAGGGAGACAGGGAGGGCACCCGAGCAGTACTTC. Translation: CASRETGRAPEQYF.

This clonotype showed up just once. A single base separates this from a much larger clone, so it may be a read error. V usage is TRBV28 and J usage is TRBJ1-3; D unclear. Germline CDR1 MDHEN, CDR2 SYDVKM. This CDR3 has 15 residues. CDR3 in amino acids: CDSSPPGFSGNTIYF. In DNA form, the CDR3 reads TGTGACAGCAGTCCCCCCGGGTTCTCTGGAAACACCATATATTTT.

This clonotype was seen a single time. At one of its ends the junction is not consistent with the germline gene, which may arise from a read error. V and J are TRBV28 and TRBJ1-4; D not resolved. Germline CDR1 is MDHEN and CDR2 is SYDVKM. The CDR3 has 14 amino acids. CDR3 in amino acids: CASSRWGTNGKLFF. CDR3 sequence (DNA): TGTGCCAGCAGTCGATGGGGAACGAATGGAAAACTGTTTTTT.

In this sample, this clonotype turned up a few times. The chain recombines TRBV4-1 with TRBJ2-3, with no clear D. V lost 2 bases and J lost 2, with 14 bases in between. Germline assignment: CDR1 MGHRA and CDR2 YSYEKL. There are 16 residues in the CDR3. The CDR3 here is CASSQSRGLATDTQYF. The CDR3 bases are TGCGCCAGCAGCCAATCTCGCGGCTTAGCCACAGATACGCAGTATTTT.

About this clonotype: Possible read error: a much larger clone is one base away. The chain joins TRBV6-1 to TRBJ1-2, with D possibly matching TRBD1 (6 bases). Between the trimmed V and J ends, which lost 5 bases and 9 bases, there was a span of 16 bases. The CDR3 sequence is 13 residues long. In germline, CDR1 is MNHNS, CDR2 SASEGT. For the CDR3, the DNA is TGTGCCAGCAGTCTCGGACAGAGTAATCGCTACACCTTC. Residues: CASSLGQSNRYTF.

For the CDR3, the DNA is TGTGCCACCAGCAGAGGATTTTCTGACGGGGAGCTGTTTTTT. It translates to CATSRGFSDGELFF. The rearrangement links TRBV15 to TRBJ2-2; D uncertain. Germline V lookup: CDR1 LNHNV, CDR2 YYDKDF (reference sequence). The CDR3 totals 14 residues. Between the trimmed V and J ends, which lost 1 base and 7 bases, there was a span of 10 bases.

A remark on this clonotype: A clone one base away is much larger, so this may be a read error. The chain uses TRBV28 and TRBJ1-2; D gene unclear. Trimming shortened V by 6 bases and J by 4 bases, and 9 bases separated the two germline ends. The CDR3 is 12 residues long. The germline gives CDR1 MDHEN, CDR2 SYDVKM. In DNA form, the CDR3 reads TGTGCCAGCAGATCCAGCCTCTATGGCTACACCTTC. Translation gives CASRSSLYGYTF.

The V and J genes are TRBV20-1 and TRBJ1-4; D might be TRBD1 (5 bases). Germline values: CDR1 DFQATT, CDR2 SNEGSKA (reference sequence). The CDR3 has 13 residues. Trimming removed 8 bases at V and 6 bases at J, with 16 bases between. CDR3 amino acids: CSPSGGIHEKLFF. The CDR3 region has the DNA TGCAGTCCAAGCGGGGGGATCCATGAAAAACTGTTTTTT.

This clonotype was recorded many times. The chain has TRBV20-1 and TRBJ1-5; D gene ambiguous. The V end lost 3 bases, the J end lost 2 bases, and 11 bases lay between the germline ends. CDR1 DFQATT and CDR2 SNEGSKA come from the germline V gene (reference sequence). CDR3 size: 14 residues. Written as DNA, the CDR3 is TGCAGTGCTAGGGAATACCGGGGCAATCAGCCCCAGCATTTT. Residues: CSAREYRGNQPQHF.